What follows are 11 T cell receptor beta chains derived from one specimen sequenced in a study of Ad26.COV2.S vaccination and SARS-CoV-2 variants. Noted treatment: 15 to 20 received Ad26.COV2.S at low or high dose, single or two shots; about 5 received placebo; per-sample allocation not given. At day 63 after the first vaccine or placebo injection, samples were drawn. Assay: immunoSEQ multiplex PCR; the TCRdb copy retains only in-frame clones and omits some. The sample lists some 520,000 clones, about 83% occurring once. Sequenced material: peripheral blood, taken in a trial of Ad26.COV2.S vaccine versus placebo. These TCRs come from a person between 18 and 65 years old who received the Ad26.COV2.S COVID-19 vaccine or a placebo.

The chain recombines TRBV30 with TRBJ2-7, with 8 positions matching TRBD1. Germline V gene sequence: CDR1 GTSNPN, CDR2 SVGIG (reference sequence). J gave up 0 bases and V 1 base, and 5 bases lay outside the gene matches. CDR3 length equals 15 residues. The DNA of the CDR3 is TGTGCCTGGAGTGATACCGGGACAGGCTCCTACGAGCAGTACTTC. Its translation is CAWSDTGTGSYEQYF.

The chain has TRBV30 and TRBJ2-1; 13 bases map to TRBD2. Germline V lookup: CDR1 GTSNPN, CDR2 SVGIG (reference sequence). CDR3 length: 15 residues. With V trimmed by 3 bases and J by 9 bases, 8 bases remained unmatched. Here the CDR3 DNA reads TGTGCCTGGAGGGACGGGACTAGCGGGATGAGTGAGCAGTTCTTC. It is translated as CAWRDGTSGMSEQFF.

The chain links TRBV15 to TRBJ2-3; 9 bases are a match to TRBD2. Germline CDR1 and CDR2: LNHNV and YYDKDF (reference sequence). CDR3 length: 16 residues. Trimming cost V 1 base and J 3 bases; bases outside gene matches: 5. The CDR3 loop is CATSRGVAGATDTQYF. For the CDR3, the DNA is TGTGCCACCAGCAGAGGGGTAGCGGGAGCAACAGATACGCAGTATTTT.

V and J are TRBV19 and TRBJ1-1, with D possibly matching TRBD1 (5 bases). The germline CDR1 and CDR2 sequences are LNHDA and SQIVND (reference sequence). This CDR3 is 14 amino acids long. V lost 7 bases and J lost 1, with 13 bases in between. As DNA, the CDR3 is TGTGCCAGTACCTTGGCAGGGCAGAACACTGAAGCTTTCTTT. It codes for CASTLAGQNTEAFF.

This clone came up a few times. For the CDR3, the DNA is TGTGCCAGCCACCGGGACTATAACAATGAGCAGTTCTTC. Translation gives CASHRDYNNEQFF. This chain joins TRBV6-5 and TRBJ2-1; 7 nucleotides match TRBD2. The CDR3 is 13 residues long. Germline V gene data show CDR1 as MNHEY and CDR2 as SVGAGI. With 8 bases clipped from V and 5 bases from J, the junction kept 6 bases outside the gene matches.

The CDR3, as DNA: TGCGCCAGCAGCGGGACCGAGAAGAACACTGAAGCTTTCTTT. Residues: CASSGTEKNTEAFF. The rearrangement uses TRBV5-1 and TRBJ1-1; possible D gene TRBD1, 5 bases. Trimming pared 4 bases from V and 1 base from J, leaving 11 bases between. The CDR3 is 14 amino acids. CDR1 is SGHRS and CDR2 is YFSETQ in the germline V gene.

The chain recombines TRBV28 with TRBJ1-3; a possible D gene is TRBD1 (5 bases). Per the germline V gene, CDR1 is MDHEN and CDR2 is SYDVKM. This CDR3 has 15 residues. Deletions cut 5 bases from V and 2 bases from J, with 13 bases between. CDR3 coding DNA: TGTGCCAGCAGTCCCCAGGGTATAACTGGAAACACCATATATTTT. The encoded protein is CASSPQGITGNTIYF.

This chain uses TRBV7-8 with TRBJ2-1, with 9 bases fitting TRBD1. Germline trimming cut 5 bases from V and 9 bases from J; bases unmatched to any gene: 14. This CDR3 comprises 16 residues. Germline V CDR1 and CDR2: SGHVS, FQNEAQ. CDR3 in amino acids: CASSRYRDRVFAEQFF. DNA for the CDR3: TGTGCCAGCAGCCGGTACCGGGACAGGGTGTTTGCTGAGCAGTTCTTC.

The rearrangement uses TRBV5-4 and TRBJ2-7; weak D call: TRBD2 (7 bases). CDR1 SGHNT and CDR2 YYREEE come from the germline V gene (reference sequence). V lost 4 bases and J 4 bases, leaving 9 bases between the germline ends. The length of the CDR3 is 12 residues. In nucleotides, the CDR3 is TGTGCCAGCAGCGGGGGGGCGTACGAGCAGTACTTC. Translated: CASSGGAYEQYF.

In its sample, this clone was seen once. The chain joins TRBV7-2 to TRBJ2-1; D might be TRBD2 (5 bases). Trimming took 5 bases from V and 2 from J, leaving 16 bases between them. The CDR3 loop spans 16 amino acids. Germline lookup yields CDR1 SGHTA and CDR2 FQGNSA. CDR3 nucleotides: TGTGCCAGCAGCCCCCGGAGAGGGTCGGCCTACAATGAGCAGTTCTTC. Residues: CASSPRRGSAYNEQFF.

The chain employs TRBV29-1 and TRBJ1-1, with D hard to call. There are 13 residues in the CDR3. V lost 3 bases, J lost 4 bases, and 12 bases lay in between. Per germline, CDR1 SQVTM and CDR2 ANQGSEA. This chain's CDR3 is CSVDLGRSTEAFF. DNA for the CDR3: TGCAGCGTTGATCTAGGGAGGAGCACTGAAGCTTTCTTT.